These T cell receptor beta chains were read from a single sample in a study of glioma-infiltrating T cells after dendritic cell vaccination. Measured with immunoSEQ multiplex PCR; TCRdb has only the in-frame clones, and not every one. The sample lists about 92,000 clones, 86% occurring once. The specimen comprised blood, sampled before dendritic cell vaccination. The receptors here all came from a human donor with glioblastoma. CDR3s include the opening cysteine and the closing phenylalanine or tryptophan. Fields, in order: J gene, V gene, clone size, D gene, CDR3 protein, CDR3 DNA. The D gene is left open where the match is weak. Only part of the rows carry a size: once, few, many, or a class if the clone is expanded.

J: TRBJ1-4
V: TRBV19
size: once
D: -
CDR3: CASSPQAAATNEKLFF
DNA: TGTGCCAGTAGTCCCCAGGCAGCAGCAACTAATGAAAAACTGTTTTTT

J: TRBJ1-3
V: TRBV19
size: -
D: -
CDR3: CASSIGGTGNTIYF
DNA: TGTGCCAGTAGTATCGGGGGGACTGGAAACACCATATATTTT

J: TRBJ1-3
V: TRBV7-9
size: -
D: -
CDR3: CASSFFGVGGNTIYF
DNA: TGTGCCAGCAGCTTTTTCGGGGTTGGGGGAAACACCATATATTTT

J: TRBJ2-7
V: TRBV5-4
size: -
D: -
CDR3: CASSLGPRAGTQTYEQYF
DNA: TGTGCCAGCAGCTTGGGACCTCGGGCGGGGACCCAAACCTACGAGCAGTACTTC

J: TRBJ2-1
V: TRBV7-3
size: -
D: TRBD2
CDR3: CASSLVERGAKGEQFF
DNA: TGTGCCAGCAGCTTAGTCGAGCGGGGGGCCAAGGGTGAGCAGTTCTTC

J: TRBJ1-3
V: TRBV18
size: many
D: -
CDR3: CASSPLSGADTIYF
DNA: TGTGCCAGCTCACCACTGTCAGGGGCGGACACCATATATTTT

J: TRBJ1-5
V: TRBV5-5
size: -
D: -
CDR3: CASSLAEGQPQHF
DNA: TGTGCCAGCAGCTTGGCCGAGGGTCAGCCCCAGCATTTT

J: TRBJ2-7
V: TRBV7-2
size: -
D: TRBD2
CDR3: CASSLVAGVLYEQYF
DNA: TGTGCCAGCAGCTTAGTGGCGGGGGTTCTATACGAGCAGTACTTC

J: TRBJ2-3
V: TRBV7-6
size: -
D: -
CDR3: CASSLETSLSTDTQYF
DNA: TGTGCCAGCAGCTTGGAAACTAGCCTTAGCACAGATACGCAGTATTTT

J: TRBJ2-7
V: TRBV18
size: -
D: -
CDR3: CASSPGAVPSYEQYF
DNA: TGTGCCAGCTCACCAGGAGCGGTGCCTTCCTACGAGCAGTACTTC

J: TRBJ2-7
V: TRBV10-3
size: -
D: -
CDR3: CAISVGGKGYEQYF
DNA: TGTGCCATCAGTGTAGGAGGGAAAGGCTACGAGCAGTACTTC

J: TRBJ1-5
V: TRBV15
size: -
D: TRBD1
CDR3: CATSKDRDPSPDQPQHF
DNA: TGTGCCACCAGCAAAGACAGGGATCCCTCCCCCGATCAGCCCCAGCATTTT

J: TRBJ1-4
V: TRBV5-1
size: -
D: -
CDR3: CASRASVTNEKLFF
DNA: TGCGCCAGCAGAGCCTCTGTAACTAATGAAAAACTGTTTTTT

J: TRBJ2-7
V: TRBV9
size: -
D: -
CDR3: CASSGPRRRGSYEQYF
DNA: TGTGCCAGCAGCGGCCCTCGGCGGAGGGGATCCTACGAGCAGTACTTC

J: TRBJ2-2
V: TRBV7-2
size: -
D: -
CDR3: CASSLALNTGELFF
DNA: TGTGCCAGCAGCTTAGCTCTGAACACCGGGGAGCTGTTTTTT

J: TRBJ1-1
V: TRBV28
size: -
D: -
CDR3: CASSLPGVTEAFF
DNA: TGTGCCAGCAGTTTACCAGGGGTCACTGAAGCTTTCTTT

J: TRBJ2-3
V: TRBV9
size: -
D: -
CDR3: CASSSTGTPSADTQYF
DNA: TGTGCCAGCAGCAGTACCGGGACACCTTCGGCTGATACGCAGTATTTT

J: TRBJ2-7
V: TRBV23-1
size: -
D: -
CDR3: CASSQSRQSKNYEQYF
DNA: TGCGCCAGCAGTCAATCGCGGCAGTCCAAAAACTACGAGCAGTACTTC

J: TRBJ2-4
V: TRBV7-2
size: -
D: TRBD1
CDR3: CASSSDRPPGYF
DNA: TGTGCCAGCAGCTCGGACAGGCCCCCAGGGTACTTC

J: TRBJ2-2
V: TRBV7-9
size: -
D: TRBD1
CDR3: CASSLVTGVVTGELFF
DNA: TGTGCCAGCAGCTTAGTGACAGGGGTGGTCACCGGGGAGCTGTTTTTT

J: TRBJ2-1
V: TRBV9
size: -
D: TRBD1
CDR3: CASSVGGTGGQNEQFF
DNA: TGTGCCAGCAGCGTAGGAGGGACAGGGGGCCAGAATGAGCAGTTCTTC

J: TRBJ2-1
V: TRBV4-3
size: -
D: TRBD2
CDR3: CASSQDARGGPDNEQFF
DNA: TGCGCCAGCAGCCAAGATGCTCGCGGGGGGCCTGACAATGAGCAGTTCTTC

J: TRBJ1-1
V: TRBV11-2
size: -
D: TRBD1
CDR3: CASSSGQGAFF
DNA: TGTGCCAGCAGCAGCGGACAGGGAGCTTTCTTT

J: TRBJ1-2
V: TRBV18
size: -
D: TRBD1
CDR3: CASAALDRDYGYTF
DNA: TGTGCCAGCGCCGCTCTCGACAGGGACTATGGCTACACCTTC